This entry lists 30 T cell receptor beta chains sequenced from one sample in a study of blood T cell repertoires in COVID-19. The table came from immunoSEQ multiplex PCR; TCRdb's copy has only in-frame clones and leaves some out. The data hold about 380,000 clones, with 80% to 90% observed a single time. Sequencing input: PBMCs or T cells enriched from blood (not recorded which). These receptors came from a young man who had recovered from COVID-19.

This chain joins TRBV3-1 (or the pseudogene TRBV3-2) and TRBJ2-7, with unresolved D. This CDR3 has 14 residues. Germline V lookup: CDR1 LGHDT, CDR2 YNNKEL (reference sequence). Between the trimmed V and J ends, which lost 4 bases and 0 bases, there was a span of 10 bases. For the CDR3, the DNA is TGTGCCAGCAGCCCCCTGGCAAGCTCCTACGAGCAGTACTTC. Encoded protein: CASSPLASSYEQYF.

This sequence joins TRBV30 and TRBJ2-4, with D perhaps TRBD2 (7 bases). The length of the CDR3 is 16 residues. Germline-derived CDR1 and CDR2 are GTSNPN and SVGIG (reference sequence). Trimming shortened V by 0 bases and J by 1 base, and 13 bases separated the two germline ends. The CDR3 DNA reads TGTGCCTGGAGTGTTGGAGGGGGGGTGGCCAAAAACATTCAGTACTTC. Residues: CAWSVGGGVAKNIQYF.

J is TRBJ1-6 and V is TRBV6-5; the match to TRBD1 covers 7 bases. CDR3 length: 13 amino acids. In germline, CDR1 is MNHEY, CDR2 SVGAGI. Losses at the gene ends were 8 bases for V and 7 bases for J; bases not matched to a gene: 5. In DNA, the CDR3 is TGTGCCAGCCTAAGACAGGGAAATTCACCCCTCCACTTT. This encodes CASLRQGNSPLHF.

There are a few counts of this clone. V and J are TRBV19 and TRBJ1-3, with D hard to call. The CDR3 spans 13 residues. V dropped 4 bases and J dropped 8 bases, with 12 bases sitting between them. In germline, CDR1 is LNHDA, CDR2 SQIVND (reference sequence). Here the CDR3 reads CASSTPGGYTIYF. CDR3 in DNA: TGTGCCAGTAGTACACCGGGAGGTTACACCATATATTTT.

J is TRBJ1-5 and V is TRBV7-9, with D uncertain. Looked up from germline, CDR1 is SEHNR and CDR2 is FQNEAQ (reference sequence). The CDR3 totals 12 residues. V was cut by 5 bases and J by 4 bases, with 6 bases left in between. The CDR3 DNA follows: TGTGCCAGCAGCAGCGGGAATCAGCCCCAGCATTTT. Amino acid sequence: CASSSGNQPQHF.

V usage is TRBV5-8 and J usage is TRBJ2-5; TRBD1 matches at 7 bases. The CDR3 spans 14 residues. Germline loops: CDR1 SGHTS, CDR2 YDEGEE. Unmatched junction bases numbered 9, after V lost 7 bases and J lost 3 bases. This CDR3 reads CASSPGQLKETQYF. As DNA, the CDR3 is TGTGCCAGCTCCCCGGGACAGCTTAAAGAGACCCAGTACTTC.

The chain joins TRBV19 to TRBJ1-4, with a tentative D call TRBD1 (6 bases). Germline V gives CDR1 LNHDA, CDR2 SQIVND (reference sequence). The CDR3 is 15 amino acids. The V gene lost 2 bases and the J gene lost 7 bases, with 14 bases spanning the gap. In nucleotides, the CDR3 is TGTGCCAGTAGTATATACCCAAGGACAGCTGAAAAACTGTTTTTT. Residues: CASSIYPRTAEKLFF.

The rearrangement links TRBV19 to TRBJ1-3, with 7 bases lining up with TRBD1. V lost 4 bases, J lost 0 bases, and 3 bases stayed unmatched. The CDR3 has 15 residues. Germline CDR1 is LNHDA and CDR2 is SQIVND (reference sequence). For the CDR3, the DNA is TGTGCCAGTAGTACCGGGACAGTCTCTGGAAACACCATATATTTT. Its translation: CASSTGTVSGNTIYF.

The chain combines TRBV6-6 with TRBJ1-2; D is unresolved. CDR1 and CDR2 (germline): MNHNY, SVGAGI (reference sequence). V was cut by 7 bases and J by 4 bases, with 7 bases left in between. This CDR3 is 11 amino acids long. CDR3 sequence (DNA): TGTGCCAGCACCGAGGCCTATGGCTACACCTTC. It encodes CASTEAYGYTF.

V and J are TRBV19 and TRBJ2-7; the match to TRBD1 covers 10 bases. The CDR3 consists of 17 residues. V lost 5 bases and J lost 3; bases outside the gene matches: 13. Looked up from germline, CDR1 is LNHDA and CDR2 is SQIVND (reference sequence). The CDR3 DNA follows: TGTGCCAGTAGTTATACGGGACAGGGGCCTTTAAGCTACGAGCAGTACTTC. This codes for CASSYTGQGPLSYEQYF. The full variable domain, with the rest looked up from reference TRBV19 and TRBJ2-7, is DGGITQSPKYLFRKEGQNVTLSCEQNLNHDAMYWYRQDPGQGLRLIYYSQIVNDFQKGDIAEGYSVSREKKESFPLTVTSAQKNPTAFYLCASSYTGQGPLSYEQYFGPGTRLTVT.

The chain has TRBV12-3 or TRBV12-4 and TRBJ1-2; tentative D call: TRBD1 (6 bases). CDR3 length equals 13 residues. The ends were cut back, 5 bases at V and 4 bases at J, with 11 bases in the middle. The CDR3 reads CASSNTGPYGYTF. CDR3 DNA sequence: TGTGCCAGCAGTAACACAGGGCCCTATGGCTACACCTTC.

The chain is built from TRBV5-1 and TRBJ1-3, with D perhaps TRBD1 (5 bases). The CDR3 spans 14 residues. Per germline, CDR1 SGHRS and CDR2 YFSETQ. Trimming cost V 2 bases and J 2 bases, with 8 bases left between them. This chain's CDR3 is CASSLPGTGNTIYF. The DNA of the CDR3 is TGCGCCAGCAGCTTACCAGGGACTGGAAACACCATATATTTT.

CDR3 in amino acids: CASSSGQGPGYTF. The DNA of the CDR3 is TGTGCCAGCAGTTCGGGACAGGGACCTGGCTACACCTTC. This chain uses TRBV27 with TRBJ1-2; 9 bases line up with TRBD1. V was clipped by 4 bases and J by 7 bases; unmatched bases: 4. Germline V gene lookup returns CDR1 MNHEY and CDR2 SMNVEV (reference sequence). The CDR3 runs to 13 residues.

The chain is built from TRBV19 and TRBJ2-2; 7 bases match TRBD1. The ends lost 6 bases at V and 3 bases at J; junction bases unmatched: 10. The CDR3 totals 16 residues. Germline values: CDR1 LNHDA, CDR2 SQIVND (reference sequence). The CDR3 here is CASSSIEQGHTGELFF. For the CDR3, the DNA is TGTGCCAGTAGCTCAATCGAACAGGGGCACACCGGGGAGCTGTTTTTT.

The V gene is TRBV6-2 or TRBV6-3, the J gene TRBJ1-2; no clear D. The CDR3 covers 12 residues. V gave up 2 bases and J gave up 7 bases, with 8 bases separating them. CDR1 and CDR2 (germline): MNHEY, SVGEGT. CDR3 bases: TGTGCCAGCAGTTACGTCAGATCTGGCTACACCTTC. It codes for CASSYVRSGYTF.

The genes are TRBV14 and TRBJ1-2, with D possibly being TRBD1 (5 bases). Germline V gene lookup returns CDR1 SGHDN and CDR2 FVKESK. With 10 bases removed from V and 7 bases from J, the gap between germline ends came to 19 bases. The CDR3 extends over 13 amino acids. CDR3 sequence: CATRPWGDSGYTF. In nucleotides, the CDR3 is TGTGCCACCAGGCCTTGGGGGGATAGTGGCTACACCTTC.

The chain has TRBV3-1 (or the pseudogene TRBV3-2) and TRBJ2-7; possible D gene TRBD2, 5 bases. The CDR3 is made up of 15 amino acids. Germline V gene lookup returns CDR1 LGHDT and CDR2 YNNKEL (reference sequence). Trimming removed 4 bases from V and 0 bases from J, with 13 bases in between. CDR3 sequence: CASSRGIESSYEQYF. CDR3 DNA sequence: TGTGCCAGCAGCCGAGGGATCGAGAGCTCCTACGAGCAGTACTTC.

For this clone: The junction departs from the called germline gene at one end, perhaps through a read error. The chain has TRBV7-9 and TRBJ2-7, with 10 bases aligning to TRBD1. CDR1 is SEHNR and CDR2 is FQNEAQ in the germline V gene (reference sequence). The CDR3 spans 14 residues. CDR3 sequence (DNA): TGTGCCAGCTCGACAGGGGGCGACTCCAACGAGCAGTACTTC. Its protein is CASSTGGDSNEQYF.

The chain carries TRBV18 and TRBJ1-2; 7 bases fit TRBD1. Germline CDR1 is KGHSH and CDR2 is LQKENI. The CDR3 loop spans 14 amino acids. With V trimmed by 3 bases and J by 8 bases, 9 bases remained unmatched. CDR3 loop: CASSPSTGREGYTF. In DNA form, the CDR3 reads TGTGCCAGCTCACCTTCGACAGGGCGAGAGGGCTACACCTTC.

J is TRBJ2-7 and V is TRBV29-1; 7 bases fit TRBD1. The CDR3 is 12 amino acids. CDR1 SQVTM and CDR2 ANQGSEA come from the germline V gene. Trimming at V came to 4 bases and at J to 7 bases, leaving 7 bases not matched to a gene. The CDR3 DNA reads as TGCAGCGTTGGACAGGGCGAGCGAGAGCAGTACTTC. Translating gives CSVGQGEREQYF.

In the case of this clone: This sample also contains other DNA sequences that code for the same CDR3. The rearrangement links TRBV4-1 to TRBJ2-1, with TRBD2 matching over 7 bases. The J segment lost 0 bases and the V segment lost 3 bases, leaving 2 bases of the junction unmatched. CDR1 and CDR2 (germline): MGHRA, YSYEKL. The CDR3 covers 15 residues. CDR3 sequence (DNA): TGCGCCAGCAGCCAGGGGGGGGGCTCCTACAATGAGCAGTTCTTC. This translates into CASSQGGGSYNEQFF.

The sample holds a few counts of this clone. The gene calls are TRBV29-1 and TRBJ1-2; 7 bases fit TRBD1. The germline gives CDR1 SQVTM, CDR2 ANQGSEA. The V and J ends lost 5 bases and 4 bases, in that order; junction bases with no gene match: 10. The CDR3 contains 14 residues. In DNA, the CDR3 is TGCAGCGTTTGGGTGCCGGGACAGTCCTATGGCTACACCTTC. It yields the protein CSVWVPGQSYGYTF. The full variable domain, completed using reference TRBV29-1 and TRBJ1-2, is SAVISQKPSRDICQRGTSLTIQCQVDSQVTMMFWYRQQPGQSLTLIATANQGSEATYESGFVIDKFPISRPNLTFSTLTVSNMSPEDSSIYLCSVWVPGQSYGYTFGSGTRLTVV.

The chain couples TRBV12-3 or TRBV12-4 to TRBJ1-2; D gene ambiguous. Trimming cost V 3 bases and J 6 bases, with 11 bases left between them. The length of the CDR3 is 13 residues. CDR3 loop: CASSLAGWDGYTF. For the CDR3, the DNA is TGTGCCAGCAGTTTGGCAGGCTGGGATGGCTACACCTTC.

The chain recombines TRBV29-1 with TRBJ2-1; 14 bases are shared with TRBD2. The CDR3 has 15 residues. Trimming took 6 bases from V and 9 from J; bases not matched to a gene: 10. Per the germline V gene, CDR1 is SQVTM and CDR2 is ANQGSEA. The CDR3 DNA follows: TGCAGCGTCTCCTTGACTAGCGGGGGGGTTAGTGAGCAGTTCTTC. Translation: CSVSLTSGGVSEQFF.

The chain uses TRBV5-1 and TRBJ1-2; TRBD1 is a possible D gene (6 bases). Trimming removed 3 bases from V and 8 bases from J, with 11 bases in between. Germline V gene data show CDR1 as SGHRS and CDR2 as YFSETQ. The CDR3 loop spans 12 amino acids. CDR3 in amino acids: CASSYSGTGYTF. Here the CDR3 DNA reads TGCGCCAGCAGCTACTCCGGGACAGGCTACACCTTC.

V is TRBV6-2 or TRBV6-3 and J is TRBJ1-2, with TRBD1 identical over 12 bases. The V and J ends lost 5 bases and 8 bases, in that order; junction bases with no gene match: 9. This CDR3 comprises 15 residues. The germline V gene has CDR1 MNHEY and CDR2 SVGEGT. The CDR3 sequence: CASSNPGQGARGYTF. The CDR3 DNA follows: TGTGCCAGCAGTAACCCGGGACAGGGGGCACGGGGCTACACCTTC.

The chain employs TRBV10-2 and TRBJ1-5; D remains ambiguous. Trimming took off 6 bases at V and 3 bases at J, with 12 bases between the two ends. Germline V lookup: CDR1 WSHSY, CDR2 SAAADI. This CDR3 is built from 14 residues. The CDR3 DNA is TGCGCCAGCAGCCTCGCGAGGGACAATCAGCCCCAGCATTTT. It yields the protein CASSLARDNQPQHF.

The chain links TRBV6-1 to TRBJ1-5, with D perhaps TRBD1 (6 bases). Trimming cost V 2 bases and J 11 bases, with 19 bases left between them. Germline V gene data show CDR1 as MNHNS and CDR2 as SASEGT. The CDR3 loop spans 15 amino acids. The CDR3 sequence is CASSEFRGTSGSQHF. CDR3 nucleotide sequence: TGTGCCAGCAGTGAATTTAGGGGGACCTCAGGATCCCAGCATTTT.

The chain employs TRBV2 and TRBJ1-5, with D possibly matching TRBD1 (5 bases). The CDR3 spans 16 residues. Per the germline V gene, CDR1 is SNHLY and CDR2 is FYNNEI. Trimming pared 7 bases from V and 0 bases from J, leaving 16 bases between. CDR3 sequence (DNA): TGTGCCAGCAATCGGGGGGGACCTTATAGCAATCAGCCCCAGCATTTT. Translation: CASNRGGPYSNQPQHF.

The rearrangement links TRBV6-6 to TRBJ2-3; D unclear. The V end was cut by 5 bases, the J end by 0 bases, with 24 bases between. CDR1 MNHNY and CDR2 SVGAGI come from the germline V gene (reference sequence). The CDR3 is 19 residues long. CDR3 in amino acids: CASSRLVPSFPPSTDTQYF. CDR3 sequence (DNA): TGTGCCAGCAGTCGACTCGTTCCCTCCTTTCCTCCTAGCACAGATACGCAGTATTTT.